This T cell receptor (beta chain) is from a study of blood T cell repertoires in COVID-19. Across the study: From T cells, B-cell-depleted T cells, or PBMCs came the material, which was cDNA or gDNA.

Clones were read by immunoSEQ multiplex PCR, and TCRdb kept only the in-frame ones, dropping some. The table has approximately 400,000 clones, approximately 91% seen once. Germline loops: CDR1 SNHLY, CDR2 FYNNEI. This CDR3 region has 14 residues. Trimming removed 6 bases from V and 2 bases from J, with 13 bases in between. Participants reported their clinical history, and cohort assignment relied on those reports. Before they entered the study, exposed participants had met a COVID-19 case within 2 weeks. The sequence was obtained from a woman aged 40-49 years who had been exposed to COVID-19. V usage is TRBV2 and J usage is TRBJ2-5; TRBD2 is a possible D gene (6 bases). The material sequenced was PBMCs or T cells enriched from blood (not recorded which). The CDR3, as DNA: TGTGCCAGCAGGGAACGGACTACTCAAGAGACCCAGTACTTC. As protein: CASRERTTQETQYF.